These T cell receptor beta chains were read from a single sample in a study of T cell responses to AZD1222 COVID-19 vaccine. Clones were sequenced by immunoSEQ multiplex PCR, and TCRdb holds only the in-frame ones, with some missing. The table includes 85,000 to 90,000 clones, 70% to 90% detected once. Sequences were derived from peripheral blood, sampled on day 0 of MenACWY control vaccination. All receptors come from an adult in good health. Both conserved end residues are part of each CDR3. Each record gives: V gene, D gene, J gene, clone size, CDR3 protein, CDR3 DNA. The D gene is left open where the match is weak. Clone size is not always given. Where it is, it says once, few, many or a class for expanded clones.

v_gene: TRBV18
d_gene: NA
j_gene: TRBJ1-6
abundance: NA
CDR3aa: CASSADRLYNSPLHF
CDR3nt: TGTGCCAGCTCAGCCGACAGGCTTTATAATTCACCCCTCCACTTT

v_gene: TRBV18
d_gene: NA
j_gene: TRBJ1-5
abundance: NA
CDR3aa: CASSPVGDSNQPQHF
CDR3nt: TGTGCCAGCTCACCCGTGGGAGATAGCAATCAGCCCCAGCATTTT

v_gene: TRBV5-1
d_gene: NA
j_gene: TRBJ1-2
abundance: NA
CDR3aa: CASSFQGNYGYTF
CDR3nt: TGCGCCAGCAGCTTCCAGGGGAACTATGGCTACACCTTC

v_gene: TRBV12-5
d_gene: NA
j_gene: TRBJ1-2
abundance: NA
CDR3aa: CASGLGTERDYGYTF
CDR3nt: TGTGCTAGTGGTTTGGGGACGGAGAGGGACTATGGCTACACCTTC

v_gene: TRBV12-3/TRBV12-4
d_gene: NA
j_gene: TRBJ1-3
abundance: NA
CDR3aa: CASSFGNTIYF
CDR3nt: TGTGCCAGCAGTTTTGGAAACACCATATATTTT

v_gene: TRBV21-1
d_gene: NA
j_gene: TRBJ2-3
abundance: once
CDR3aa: CASSRLAGELGTDTQYF
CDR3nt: TGTGCCAGCAGCCGACTAGCGGGTGAGCTTGGCACAGATACGCAGTATTTT

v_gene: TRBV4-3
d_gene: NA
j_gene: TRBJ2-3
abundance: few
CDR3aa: CASSQASGTDTQYF
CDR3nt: TGCGCCAGCAGCCAAGCTTCGGGCACAGATACGCAGTATTTT

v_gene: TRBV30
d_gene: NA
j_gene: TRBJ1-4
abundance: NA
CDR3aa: CAWSEPQGLGLSEKLFF
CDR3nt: TGTGCCTGGAGTGAACCCCAGGGTTTAGGCCTTTCTGAAAAACTGTTTTTT

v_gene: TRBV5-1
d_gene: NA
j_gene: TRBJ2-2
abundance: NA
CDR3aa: CATEPGSTGELFF
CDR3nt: TGCGCCACCGAACCAGGGAGTACCGGGGAGCTGTTTTTT

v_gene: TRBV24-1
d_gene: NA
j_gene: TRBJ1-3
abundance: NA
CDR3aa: CATSDNDYSGNTIYF
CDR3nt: TGTGCCACCAGTGACAATGATTACTCTGGAAACACCATATATTTT

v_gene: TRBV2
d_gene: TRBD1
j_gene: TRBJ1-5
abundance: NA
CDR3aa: CASRGDREESNQPQHF
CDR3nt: TGTGCCAGCAGGGGAGACAGGGAGGAGAGCAATCAGCCCCAGCATTTT

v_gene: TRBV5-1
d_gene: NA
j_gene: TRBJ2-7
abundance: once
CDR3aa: CASSPDIAYEQYF
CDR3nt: TGCGCCAGCAGCCCCGACATCGCCTACGAGCAGTACTTC

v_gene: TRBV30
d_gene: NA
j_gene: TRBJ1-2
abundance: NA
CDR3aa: CAWSEGFGYGYTF
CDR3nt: TGTGCCTGGAGTGAGGGATTTGGATATGGCTACACCTTC

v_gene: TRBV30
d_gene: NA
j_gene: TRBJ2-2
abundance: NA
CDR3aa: CAWSLDGVTGELFF
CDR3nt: TGTGCCTGGAGTCTCGACGGGGTAACCGGGGAGCTGTTTTTT

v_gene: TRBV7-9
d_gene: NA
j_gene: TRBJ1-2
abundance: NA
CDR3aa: CASSPSGNYGYTF
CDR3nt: TGTGCCAGCAGCCCCTCCGGGAACTATGGCTACACCTTC

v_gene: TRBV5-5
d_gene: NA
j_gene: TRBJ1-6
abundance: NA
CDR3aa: CASSLRGTGGSPLHF
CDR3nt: TGTGCCAGCAGCTTGCGCGGGACCGGAGGTTCACCCCTCCACTTT

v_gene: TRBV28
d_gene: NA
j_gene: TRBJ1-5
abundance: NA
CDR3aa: CASRPTGMGQPQHF
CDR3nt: TGTGCCAGCAGACCCACAGGGATGGGTCAGCCCCAGCATTTT

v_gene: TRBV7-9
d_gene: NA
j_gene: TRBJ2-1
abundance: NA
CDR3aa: CASSRTWEQFF
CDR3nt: TGTGCCAGCAGCCGGACGTGGGAGCAGTTCTTC

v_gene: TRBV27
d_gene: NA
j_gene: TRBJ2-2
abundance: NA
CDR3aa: CASSLGTWSAGELFF
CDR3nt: TGTGCCAGCAGTTTAGGGACATGGTCGGCCGGGGAGCTGTTTTTT

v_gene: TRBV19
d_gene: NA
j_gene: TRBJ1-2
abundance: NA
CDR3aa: CASSNQEGDYGYTF
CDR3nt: TGTGCCAGTAGTAATCAGGAAGGCGACTATGGCTACACCTTC

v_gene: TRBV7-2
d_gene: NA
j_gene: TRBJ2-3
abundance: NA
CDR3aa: CASSFQGFTDTQYF
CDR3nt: TGTGCCAGCAGCTTTCAGGGTTTCACAGATACGCAGTATTTT

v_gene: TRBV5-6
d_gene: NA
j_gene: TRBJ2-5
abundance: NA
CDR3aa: CASSLFGAETQYF
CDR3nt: TGTGCCAGCAGCTTGTTTGGCGCAGAGACCCAGTACTTC

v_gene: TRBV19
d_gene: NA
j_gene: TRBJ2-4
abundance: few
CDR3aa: CASSIDSNKNIQYF
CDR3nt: TGTGCCAGTAGTATAGATAGTAACAAAAACATTCAGTACTTC

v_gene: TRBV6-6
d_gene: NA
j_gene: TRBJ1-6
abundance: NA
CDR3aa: CASSYSARSENSPLHF
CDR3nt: TGTGCCAGCAGTTACTCGGCCAGGTCGGAGAATTCACCCCTCCACTTT

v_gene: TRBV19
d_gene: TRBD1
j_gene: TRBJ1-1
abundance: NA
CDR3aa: CASSGTGTGVPNTEAFF
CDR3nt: TGTGCCAGTAGTGGAACCGGGACAGGGGTTCCGAACACTGAAGCTTTCTTT

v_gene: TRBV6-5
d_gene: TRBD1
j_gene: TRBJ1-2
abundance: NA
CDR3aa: CASSYDRAPSNYGYTF
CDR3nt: TGTGCCAGCAGTTATGACAGGGCACCTTCTAACTATGGCTACACCTTC

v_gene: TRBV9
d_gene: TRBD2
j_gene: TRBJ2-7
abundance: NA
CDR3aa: CASSAQSGVQYEQYF
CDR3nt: TGTGCCAGCAGCGCCCAAAGCGGGGTACAATACGAGCAGTACTTC

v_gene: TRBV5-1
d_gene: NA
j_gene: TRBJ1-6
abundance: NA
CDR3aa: CASSWDGSYNSPLHF
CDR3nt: TGCGCCAGCAGCTGGGACGGCTCCTATAATTCACCCCTCCACTTT

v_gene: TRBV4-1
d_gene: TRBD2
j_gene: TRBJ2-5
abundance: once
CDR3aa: CASSQGRNSGGSYETQYF
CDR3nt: TGCGCCAGCAGCCAAGGTCGTAATAGCGGGGGGTCCTATGAGACCCAGTACTTC

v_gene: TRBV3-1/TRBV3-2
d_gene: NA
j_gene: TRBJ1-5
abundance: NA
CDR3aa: CASSLSGRNQPQHF
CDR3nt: TGTGCCAGCAGCCTATCCGGGAGAAATCAGCCCCAGCATTTT

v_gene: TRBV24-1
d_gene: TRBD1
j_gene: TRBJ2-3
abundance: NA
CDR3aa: CATSERGTDTDTQYF
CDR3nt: TGTGCCACCAGTGAACGAGGGACAGACACAGATACGCAGTATTTT

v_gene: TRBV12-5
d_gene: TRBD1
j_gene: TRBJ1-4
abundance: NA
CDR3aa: CASGLLLDRGDTNEKLFF
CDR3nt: TGTGCTAGTGGTTTGCTACTGGACAGGGGGGACACTAATGAAAAACTGTTTTTT

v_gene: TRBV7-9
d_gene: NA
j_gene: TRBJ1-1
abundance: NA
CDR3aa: CASCRGGLGTEAFF
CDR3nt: TGTGCCAGCTGCAGGGGCGGTTTGGGCACTGAAGCTTTCTTT

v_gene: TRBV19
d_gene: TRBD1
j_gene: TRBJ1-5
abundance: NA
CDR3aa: CASSETGDSNQPQHF
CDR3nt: TGTGCCAGTAGTGAAACAGGGGATAGCAATCAGCCCCAGCATTTT

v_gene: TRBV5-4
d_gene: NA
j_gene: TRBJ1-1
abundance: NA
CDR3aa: CASSTIRPGQGNTEAFF
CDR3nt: TGTGCCAGCAGCACGATCCGCCCGGGACAAGGGAACACTGAAGCTTTCTTT

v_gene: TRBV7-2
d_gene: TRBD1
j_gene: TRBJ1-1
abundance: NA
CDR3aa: CASSLDRDRGPSFTEAFF
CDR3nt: TGTGCCAGCAGCTTAGACCGGGACAGGGGGCCATCCTTCACTGAAGCTTTCTTT

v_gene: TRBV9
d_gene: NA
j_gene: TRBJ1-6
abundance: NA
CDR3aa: CASSVDPARGSPLHF
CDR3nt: TGTGCCAGCAGCGTAGACCCGGCAAGGGGTTCACCCCTCCACTTT

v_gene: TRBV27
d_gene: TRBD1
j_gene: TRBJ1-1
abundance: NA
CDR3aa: CASTNHPTGGITEAFF
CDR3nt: TGTGCCAGCACCAACCACCCGACAGGGGGCATCACTGAAGCTTTCTTT

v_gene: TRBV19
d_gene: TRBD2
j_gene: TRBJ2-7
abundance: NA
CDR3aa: CASTQGRGGSYEQYF
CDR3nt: TGTGCCAGTACTCAAGGCCGGGGGGGGTCCTACGAGCAGTACTTC

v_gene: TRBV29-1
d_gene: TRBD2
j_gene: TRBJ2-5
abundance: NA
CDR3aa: CSVDSGANQETQYF
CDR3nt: TGCAGCGTTGATAGCGGGGCCAACCAAGAGACCCAGTACTTC

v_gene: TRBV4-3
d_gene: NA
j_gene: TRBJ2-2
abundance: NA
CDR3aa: CASSQREAWSGELFF
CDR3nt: TGCGCCAGCAGCCAACGAGAAGCGTGGTCCGGGGAGCTGTTTTTT

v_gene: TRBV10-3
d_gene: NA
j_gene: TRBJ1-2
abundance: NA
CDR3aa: CAISESGRAGGYTF
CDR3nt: TGTGCCATCAGTGAGTCTGGCAGGGCGGGAGGCTACACCTTC

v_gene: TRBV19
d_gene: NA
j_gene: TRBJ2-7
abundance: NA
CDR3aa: CASSPLQGYSYEQYF
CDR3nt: TGTGCCAGTAGTCCCCTCCAGGGGTACTCCTACGAGCAGTACTTC

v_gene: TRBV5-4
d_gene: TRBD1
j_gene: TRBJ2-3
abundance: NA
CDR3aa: CASSQGARLSTDTQYF
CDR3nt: TGTGCCAGCAGCCAGGGGGCCCGCCTTAGCACAGATACGCAGTATTTT

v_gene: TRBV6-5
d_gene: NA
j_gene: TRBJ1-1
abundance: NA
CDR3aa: CASREGHPNTEAFF
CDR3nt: TGTGCCAGCAGAGAGGGACACCCGAACACTGAAGCTTTCTTT

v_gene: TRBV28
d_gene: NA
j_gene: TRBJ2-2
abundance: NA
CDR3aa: CASSPSDPGELFF
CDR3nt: TGTGCCAGCAGTCCTAGCGATCCCGGGGAGCTGTTTTTT

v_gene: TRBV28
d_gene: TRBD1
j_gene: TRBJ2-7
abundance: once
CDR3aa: CASSEDRAGYEQYF
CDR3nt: TGTGCCAGCAGCGAGGACAGGGCCGGTTACGAGCAGTACTTC

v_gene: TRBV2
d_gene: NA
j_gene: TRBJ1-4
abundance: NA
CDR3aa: CASSFRNEKLFF
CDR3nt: TGTGCCAGCAGTTTTCGTAATGAAAAACTGTTTTTT